This TCR beta chain was retrieved from a study of blood T cell repertoires in COVID-19. Study as a whole: Sites in the United States, Italy and Spain provided acute and convalescent COVID-19 samples. PBMCs, B-cell-depleted T cells, or T cells were the source of the cDNA or gDNA that made up the material.

Authors' processing steps: Amplification of reference gene primers provided the estimated nucleated cell counts. Sequencing used immunoSEQ multiplex PCR; TCRdb keeps in-frame clones, though not all of them. V and J calls and clone size follow that table, whereas D and trimming were derived from the DNA. This table has fewer than 200,000 clones, 82% appearing once. The source is a woman between 65 and 79 years old with acute or convalescent COVID-19. Specimen: peripheral blood.

Here the CDR3 reads CASSYPLYGYTF. The CDR3 DNA reads TGTGCCAGCAGTTACCCCCTCTATGGCTACACCTTC. The chain is built from TRBV6-2 or TRBV6-3 and TRBJ1-2; D is undetermined. Germline-derived CDR1 and CDR2 are MNHEY and SVGEGT. This CDR3 is built from 12 residues. Deletions cut 2 bases from V and 4 bases from J, with 5 bases between.